The entry below gives a single T cell receptor (beta chain) sequence along with its context. What it binds is not known. Sequenced by immunoSEQ multiplex PCR; TCRdb stores in-frame clones only, minus some. The data contain about 150,000 clones, just over 90% of them singletons. These data are taken from a study of T cell responses to AZD1222 COVID-19 vaccine. Study findings and constraints: Nearly half of unique spike-specific TCRs reportedly avoided B.1.351 and B.1.1.7 mutated regions.

The material sequenced was peripheral blood, taken on day 0 of AZD1222 vaccination. This clonotype was obtained from an adult in good health.

CDR3 bases: TGTGCCAGTAGTATTGGAGGGGGTCTCACTGAAGCTTTCTTT. This gives the protein CASSIGGGLTEAFF. This chain connects TRBV19 to TRBJ1-1; D may be TRBD1 (6 bases). There are 14 residues in the CDR3. Per germline, CDR1 LNHDA and CDR2 SQIVND (reference sequence). The germline V and J ends were trimmed by 3 bases and 4 bases, with 12 bases remaining between them.